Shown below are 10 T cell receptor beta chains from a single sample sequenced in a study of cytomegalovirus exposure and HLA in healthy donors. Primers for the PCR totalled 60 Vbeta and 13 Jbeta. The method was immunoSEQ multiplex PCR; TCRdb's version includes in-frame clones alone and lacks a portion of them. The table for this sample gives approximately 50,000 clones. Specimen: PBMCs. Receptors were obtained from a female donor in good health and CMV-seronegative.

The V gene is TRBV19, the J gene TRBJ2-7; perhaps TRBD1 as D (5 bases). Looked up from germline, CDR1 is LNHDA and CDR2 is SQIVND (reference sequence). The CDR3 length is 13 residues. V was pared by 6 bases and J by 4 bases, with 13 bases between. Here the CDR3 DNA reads TGTGCCAGTAGCCCGTATGGGGCTTACGAGCAGTACTTC. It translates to CASSPYGAYEQYF.

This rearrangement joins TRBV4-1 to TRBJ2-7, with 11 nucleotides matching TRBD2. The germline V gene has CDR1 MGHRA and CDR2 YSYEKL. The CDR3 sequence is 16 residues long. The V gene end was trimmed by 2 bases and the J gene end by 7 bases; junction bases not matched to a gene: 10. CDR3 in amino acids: CASSQSGLAEIGEQYF. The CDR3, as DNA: TGCGCCAGCAGCCAATCGGGACTAGCGGAAATCGGAGAGCAGTACTTC.

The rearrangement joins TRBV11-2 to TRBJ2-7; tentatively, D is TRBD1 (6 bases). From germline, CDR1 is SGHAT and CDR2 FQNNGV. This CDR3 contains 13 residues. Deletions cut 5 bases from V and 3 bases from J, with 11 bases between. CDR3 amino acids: CASSPKGGYEQYF. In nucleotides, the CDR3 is TGTGCCAGCAGCCCTAAAGGGGGCTACGAGCAGTACTTC.

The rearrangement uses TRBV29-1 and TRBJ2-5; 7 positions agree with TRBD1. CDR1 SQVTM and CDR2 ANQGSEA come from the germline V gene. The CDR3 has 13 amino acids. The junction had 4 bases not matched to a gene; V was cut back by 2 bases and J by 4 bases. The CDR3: CSVEQGVGETQYF. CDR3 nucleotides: TGCAGCGTTGAACAGGGGGTCGGAGAGACCCAGTACTTC.

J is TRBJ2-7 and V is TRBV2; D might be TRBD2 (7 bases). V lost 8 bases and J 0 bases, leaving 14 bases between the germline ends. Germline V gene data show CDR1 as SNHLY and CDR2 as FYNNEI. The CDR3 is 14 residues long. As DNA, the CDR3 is TGTGCCAGCTCGGGGGGCATTAGCTCCTACGAGCAGTACTTC. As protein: CASSGGISSYEQYF.

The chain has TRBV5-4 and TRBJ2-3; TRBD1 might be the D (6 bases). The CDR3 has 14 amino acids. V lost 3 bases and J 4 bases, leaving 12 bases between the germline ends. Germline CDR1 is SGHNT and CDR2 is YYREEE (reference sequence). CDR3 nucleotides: TGTGCCAGCAGCTCGCTGCAGGGGCCAGATACGCAGTATTTT. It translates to CASSSLQGPDTQYF.

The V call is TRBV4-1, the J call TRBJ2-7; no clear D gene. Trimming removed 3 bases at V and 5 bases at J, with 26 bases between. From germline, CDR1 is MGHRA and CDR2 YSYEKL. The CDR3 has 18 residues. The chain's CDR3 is CASSHAPLPPARGNEQYF. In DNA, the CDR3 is TGCGCCAGCAGCCATGCCCCTCTCCCTCCCGCTAGAGGTAACGAGCAGTACTTC.

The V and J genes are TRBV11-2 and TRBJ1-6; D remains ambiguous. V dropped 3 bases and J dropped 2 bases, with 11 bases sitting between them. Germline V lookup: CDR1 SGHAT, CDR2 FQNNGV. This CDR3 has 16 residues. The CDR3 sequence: CASSFGWAAYNSPLHF. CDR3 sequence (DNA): TGTGCCAGCAGCTTCGGCTGGGCAGCCTATAATTCACCCCTCCACTTT.

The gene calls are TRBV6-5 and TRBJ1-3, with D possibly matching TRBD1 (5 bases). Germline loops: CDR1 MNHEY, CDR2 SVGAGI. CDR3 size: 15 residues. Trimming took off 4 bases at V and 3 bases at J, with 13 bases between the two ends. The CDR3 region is CASSSTTVVGNTIYF. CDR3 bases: TGTGCCAGCAGTTCCACGACAGTAGTTGGAAACACCATATATTTT.

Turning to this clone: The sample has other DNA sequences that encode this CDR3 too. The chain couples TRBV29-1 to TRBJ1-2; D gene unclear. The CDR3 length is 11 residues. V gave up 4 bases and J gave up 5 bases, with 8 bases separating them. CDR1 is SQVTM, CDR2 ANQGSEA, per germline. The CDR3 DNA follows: TGCAGCGTTGGCAGCGGGTATGGCTACACCTTC. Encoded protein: CSVGSGYGYTF.